Shown below are 29 T cell receptor beta chains from a single sample sequenced in a study of CD8 T cells in ankylosing spondylitis. Study results and limitations: What seemed typical of ankylosing spondylitis blood was a TCR beta motif built from eight highly homologous variants.

One entry per CDR3 protein, called by TCRdb with MiXCR from the 5' RACE reads. Of 700,000 to 1,000,000 distinct CDR3 sequences in the sample, roughly 12% were seen once. These receptors' antigens are unknown. Sample: blood, either unsorted or a sorted T cell fraction (not recorded which). The receptors were sampled from a male donor with ankylosing spondylitis.

The V call is TRBV10-2, the J call TRBJ2-5; TRBD1 matches 9 bases. The CDR3 length is 15 residues. The V gene's germline CDR1 is WSHSY and CDR2 SAAADI. The V segment lost 7 bases and the J segment 5 bases; nucleotides outside the gene matches: 11. CDR3 region: CASTGTGTTGETQYF. The CDR3, as DNA: TGCGCCAGCACCGGGACAGGGACTACAGGGGAGACCCAGTACTTC.

This clonotype was detected ten times or more. The chain uses TRBV29-1 and TRBJ1-1, with D maybe TRBD1 (5 bases). The CDR3 loop spans 13 amino acids. The germline V and J ends were trimmed by 2 bases and 3 bases, with 10 bases remaining between them. Germline V CDR1 and CDR2: SQVTM, ANQGSEA. CDR3 DNA sequence: TGCAGCGTTGAATGGGGGGATGACACTGAAGCTTTCTTT. Amino acid sequence: CSVEWGDDTEAFF.

This clonotype was detected a few times. This chain links TRBV5-6 with TRBJ2-1, with D tentatively TRBD2 (5 bases). The V gene lost 2 bases and the J gene lost 5 bases, with 14 bases spanning the gap. The germline V gene has CDR1 SGHDT and CDR2 YYEEEE. The CDR3 length is 15 residues. CDR3 amino acids: CASSFGGRTNNEQFF. The CDR3 nucleotides read TGTGCCAGCAGCTTTGGCGGGCGGACCAACAATGAGCAGTTCTTC.

This clonotype has just a few counts. The V gene is TRBV7-2, the J gene TRBJ2-1; 7 nucleotides line up with TRBD2. The trim removed 5 bases at V and 8 bases at J, leaving 3 bases unmatched. CDR3 length: 12 amino acids. Germline V lookup: CDR1 SGHTA, CDR2 FQGNSA. CDR3 region: CASSRTSYEQFF. The CDR3 bases are TGTGCCAGCAGCCGGACTAGTTATGAGCAGTTCTTC.

This clonotype was counted a few times. The chain is built from TRBV2 and TRBJ1-1, with a possible D match to TRBD1 (6 bases). Trimming took off 5 bases at V and 8 bases at J, with 12 bases between the two ends. CDR3 length equals 12 residues. Germline-derived CDR1 and CDR2 are SNHLY and FYNNEI. The CDR3 DNA reads TGTGCCAGCAGTTCCCGACAGGCGGAAGCTTTCTTT. Translation: CASSSRQAEAFF.

The chain couples TRBV7-2 to TRBJ2-3; weak D call: TRBD2 (5 bases). V gave up 5 bases and J gave up 1 base, with 13 bases separating them. Germline V gene data show CDR1 as SGHTA and CDR2 as FQGNSA. The CDR3 sequence is 15 residues long. In DNA, the CDR3 is TGTGCCAGCAGCCTCCCGGGATTACGCACAGATACGCAGTATTTT. Its protein product is CASSLPGLRTDTQYF.

At least ten counts were recorded for this clonotype. The junction departs from germline at one end; a sequencing error may be responsible. The chain links TRBV29-1 to TRBJ2-5; 7 positions match TRBD1. Germline lookup yields CDR1 SQVTM and CDR2 ANQGSEA. The CDR3 has 10 residues. This CDR3 is CSVGTETQYF. The CDR3 DNA follows: TGCAGCGTCGGGACAGAGACGCAGTACTTC.

The chain carries TRBV6-1 and TRBJ2-7; D gene unclear. This CDR3 has 14 residues. Per the germline V gene, CDR1 is MNHNS and CDR2 is SASEGT. V lost 5 bases to trimming and J lost 3 bases, with 14 bases between them. This chain's CDR3 is CASSLQVGNYEQYF. The CDR3 bases are TGTGCCAGCAGTCTCCAAGTGGGCAACTACGAGCAGTACTTC.

CDR3: CASSQTWGGGEQFF. The CDR3 nucleotides read TGCGCCAGCAGCCAAACCTGGGGGGGAGGCGAGCAGTTCTTC. V gene TRBV4-3 combines with J gene TRBJ2-1, with 7 bases fitting TRBD2. This CDR3 has 14 residues. V lost 2 bases to trimming and J lost 10 bases; unmatched junction nucleotides: 8. The germline gives CDR1 LGHNA, CDR2 YSLEER.

The rearrangement uses TRBV20-1 and TRBJ2-7, with 11 bases aligning to TRBD2. The CDR3 is made up of 13 amino acids. V lost 4 bases to trimming and J lost 4 bases; unmatched junction nucleotides: 3. Germline CDR1 DFQATT, CDR2 SNEGSKA (reference sequence). CDR3 nucleotide sequence: TGCAGTGCTACGATAGCGGGGGGGTACGAGCAGTACTTC. The encoded protein is CSATIAGGYEQYF.

This clonotype was seen more than once but under ten times. The chain is built from TRBV7-3 and TRBJ2-3; 11 bases map to TRBD2. CDR3 length: 21 residues. J gave up 3 bases and V 0 bases, and 17 bases lay outside the gene matches. Germline V gene lookup returns CDR1 SGHTA and CDR2 FQGTGA. The CDR3 nucleotides read TGTGCCAGCAGCTTAACTGCCGGGACTAGCGGCAGAGTCTCTTTTACAGATACGCAGTATTTT. Translating gives CASSLTAGTSGRVSFTDTQYF.

The chain recombines TRBV6-1 with TRBJ2-7; the D is unclear. In germline, CDR1 is MNHNS, CDR2 SASEGT. With 2 bases removed from V and 2 bases from J, the gap between germline ends came to 7 bases. CDR3 length: 13 residues. For the CDR3, the DNA is TGTGCCAGCAGTGAAACCCCAACCTACGAGCAGTACTTC. Translation gives CASSETPTYEQYF.

The table lists this clonotype with many counts. The V gene is TRBV20-1, the J gene TRBJ1-1; D may be TRBD1 (5 bases). The CDR3 length is 13 residues. Germline V gene sequence: CDR1 DFQATT, CDR2 SNEGSKA (reference sequence). Deletions cut 5 bases from V and 3 bases from J, with 13 bases between. The DNA for the CDR3 is TGCAGTGCTTTACGGGACGGCGACACTGAAGCTTTCTTT. Its translation is CSALRDGDTEAFF.

At least ten counts were recorded for this clonotype. This rearrangement joins TRBV29-1 to TRBJ2-3, with unresolved D. V gave up 4 bases and J gave up 0 bases, with 8 bases separating them. The CDR3 spans 13 residues. Germline assignment: CDR1 SQVTM and CDR2 ANQGSEA. The CDR3 reads CSVGLASTDTQYF. In nucleotides, the CDR3 is TGCAGCGTTGGACTTGCTAGCACAGATACGCAGTATTTT.

This clonotype was picked up many times. The chain joins TRBV5-1 to TRBJ2-2; 10 nucleotides align to TRBD1. CDR3 length: 16 amino acids. The V gene end was trimmed by 4 bases and the J gene end by 6 bases; junction bases not matched to a gene: 9. Germline V gene sequence: CDR1 SGHRS, CDR2 YFSETQ. CDR3 nucleotides: TGCGCCAGCAGCACGACCGGGACAGGGGCATCCGGGGAGCTGTTTTTT. Translating it yields CASSTTGTGASGELFF. Full variable domain (remainder filled in from reference TRBV5-1 and TRBJ2-2): KAGVTQTPRYLIKTRGQQVTLSCSPISGHRSVSWYQQTPGQGLQFLFEYFSETQRNKGNFPGRFSGRQFSNSRSEMNVSTLELGDSALYLCASSTTGTGASGELFFGEGSRLTVL.

This rearrangement joins TRBV5-1 to TRBJ1-4; 7 positions agree with TRBD1. V gave up 3 bases and J gave up 8 bases; unmatched junction bases: 7. Per the germline V gene, CDR1 is SGHRS and CDR2 is YFSETQ. CDR3 length equals 14 residues. The CDR3, as DNA: TGCGCCAGCAGCTCGACAGGGAGGGAAGAAAAACTGTTTTTT. Its protein product is CASSSTGREEKLFF. Variable domain in full (rest from reference TRBV5-1 and TRBJ1-4): KAGVTQTPRYLIKTRGQQVTLSCSPISGHRSVSWYQQTPGQGLQFLFEYFSETQRNKGNFPGRFSGRQFSNSRSEMNVSTLELGDSALYLCASSSTGREEKLFFGSGTQLSVL.

This clonotype has only a few counts. The rearrangement joins TRBV10-3 to TRBJ1-2; 9 positions agree with TRBD1. The CDR3 covers 16 residues. Germline-derived CDR1 and CDR2 are ENHRY and SYGVKD. V trimming: 7 bases; J trimming: 3 bases; junction bases outside the gene matches: 12. The CDR3 nucleotides read TGTGCCATCACTGGGACAGGGCCGACAAATTACTATGGCTACACCTTC. It translates to CAITGTGPTNYYGYTF.

The J gene is TRBJ2-7, the V gene TRBV20-1, with 8 bases matching TRBD1. Germline V gene lookup returns CDR1 DFQATT and CDR2 SNEGSKA (reference sequence). The CDR3 length is 14 residues. V dropped 4 bases and J dropped 6; count of bases not matched to a gene: 11. CDR3 sequence: CSATPLDRVGEQYF. The CDR3 DNA reads TGCAGTGCTACCCCCCTGGACAGGGTAGGCGAGCAGTACTTC.

This chain connects TRBV6-1 to TRBJ1-4, with D tentatively TRBD1 (6 bases). Trimming took 5 bases from V and 4 from J, leaving 14 bases between them. Per the germline V gene, CDR1 is MNHNS and CDR2 is SASEGT. The CDR3 runs 15 residues. This CDR3 is CASSPAGDNNEKLFF. The CDR3, as DNA: TGTGCCAGCAGTCCTGCAGGGGATAATAATGAAAAACTGTTTTTT.

This chain connects TRBV7-8 to TRBJ2-5; TRBD2 aligns across 12 bases. Germline CDR1 and CDR2: SGHVS and FQNEAQ. Trimming removed 5 bases from V and 5 bases from J; junction bases left unmatched: 9. The length of the CDR3 is 16 residues. DNA for the CDR3: TGTGCCAGCAGCCTCCGGTGGACTAGCGGGAAGGAGACCCAGTACTTC. Translation: CASSLRWTSGKETQYF. Full variable domain (missing parts from reference TRBV7-8 and TRBJ2-5): GAGVSQSPRYKVAKRGQDVALRCDPISGHVSLFWYQQALGQGPEFLTYFQNEAQLDKSGLPSDRFFAERPEGSVSTLKIQRTQQEDSAVYLCASSLRWTSGKETQYFGPGTRLLVL.

This rearrangement joins TRBV29-1 to TRBJ1-2; no definite D call. V was clipped by 2 bases and J by 3 bases, with 19 bases between them. Germline assignment: CDR1 SQVTM and CDR2 ANQGSEA. The CDR3 totals 16 residues. The CDR3 is CSVESRSFSIHYGYTF. The CDR3 nucleotides are TGCAGCGTTGAATCTAGGTCCTTTTCTATCCACTATGGCTACACCTTC.

This clonotype was found a few times. The chain recombines TRBV5-6 with TRBJ2-1, with 7 nucleotides matching TRBD2. The CDR3 contains 16 residues. V gave up 1 base and J gave up 7 bases; unmatched junction bases: 11. The germline gives CDR1 SGHDT, CDR2 YYEEEE. CDR3 DNA: TGTGCCAGCAGCTTGTTATCCGGGGGGTCTACAAATGAGCAGTTCTTC. As protein: CASSLLSGGSTNEQFF.

The gene calls are TRBV14 and TRBJ2-1, with 7 bases that match TRBD2. This CDR3 region has 17 residues. Germline CDR1 and CDR2: SGHDN and FVKESK. V lost 3 bases to trimming and J lost 0 bases; unmatched junction nucleotides: 8. CDR3 coding DNA: TGTGCCAGCAGCCAGCCCGGGACTACAAGCTCCTACAATGAGCAGTTCTTC. Its protein is CASSQPGTTSSYNEQFF.

In this sample, this clonotype turned up many times. The CDR3, as DNA: TGTGCCAGCAGGGAAAGAGCTAACTATGGCTACACCTTC. Translating gives CASRERANYGYTF. The chain uses TRBV6-6 and TRBJ1-2; D unresolved. The V gene lost 6 bases and the J gene lost 0 bases, with 8 bases spanning the gap. The CDR3 runs 13 residues. Germline V gives CDR1 MNHNY, CDR2 SVGAGI (reference sequence).

This clonotype was counted at least ten times. This CDR3 reads CASSLKLSFQETQYF. CDR3 nucleotides: TGTGCCAGCAGCTTAAAGTTGTCGTTTCAAGAGACCCAGTACTTC. The chain recombines TRBV7-2 with TRBJ2-5; D is unresolved. With 2 bases removed from V and 2 bases from J, the gap between germline ends came to 12 bases. This CDR3 has 15 amino acids. Germline-derived CDR1 and CDR2 are SGHTA and FQGNSA.

The chain recombines TRBV29-1 with TRBJ2-3; 7 nucleotides line up with TRBD1. The germline V gene encodes CDR1 SQVTM and CDR2 ANQGSEA. The CDR3 has 15 residues. V shed 4 bases and J 1 base; nucleotides not matched to a gene: 8. In nucleotides, the CDR3 is TGCAGCGTTGTTGGGGAGCAGGGGGGCACAGATACGCAGTATTTT. Amino acid sequence: CSVVGEQGGTDTQYF.

This clonotype was detected many times. In DNA, the CDR3 is TGTGCCAGCAAAGGGATGAACACTGAAGCTTTCTTT. Protein product: CASKGMNTEAFF. This rearrangement joins TRBV6-2 or TRBV6-3 to TRBJ1-1; unclear D gene. CDR3 size: 12 residues. Looked up from germline, CDR1 is MNHEY and CDR2 is SVGEGT. V lost 7 bases, J lost 0 bases, and 6 bases lay in between.

This clonotype was detected ten times or more. The chain combines TRBV29-1 with TRBJ2-7; possibly TRBD2 for D (6 bases). V gave up 6 bases and J gave up 3 bases, with 18 bases separating them. Germline V gene data show CDR1 as SQVTM and CDR2 as ANQGSEA. CDR3 length: 14 amino acids. CDR3 sequence: CSVGPGTGVYEQYF. In nucleotides, the CDR3 is TGCAGCGTCGGGCCCGGGACGGGGGTCTACGAGCAGTACTTC.

At least ten counts were recorded for this clonotype. The chain couples TRBV12-3 or TRBV12-4 to TRBJ2-7; 7 bases match TRBD1. CDR3 length equals 15 residues. V trimming: 6 bases; J trimming: 1 base; junction bases outside the gene matches: 9. The CDR3 is CASSSHGTESYEQYF. The CDR3 DNA is TGTGCCAGCAGCAGTCATGGGACAGAATCCTACGAGCAGTACTTC.